This is a list of T cell receptor beta chains from one sample in a study of blood T cell repertoires in COVID-19. The method was immunoSEQ multiplex PCR; TCRdb's version includes in-frame clones alone and lacks a portion of them. The table shows 100,000 or so clones, with roughly 92% occurring only once. The specimen was peripheral blood. These TCRs come from a man aged 50-59 years with active COVID-19. The CDR3 runs from the conserved cysteine through the conserved F or W. The D gene is left open where the match is weak. Not all rows give a size; the values are once, few, many and, for expanded clones, a class.

size: -
J: TRBJ1-1
D: -
V: TRBV28
DNA: TGTGCCAGCCTCCCCATCGGACAATCGAACACTGAAGCTTTCTTT
CDR3: CASLPIGQSNTEAFF

size: -
J: TRBJ2-1
D: -
V: TRBV24-1
DNA: TGTGCCACCAGTGCCGTTGACGGACACTACAATGAGCAGTTCTTC
CDR3: CATSAVDGHYNEQFF

size: -
J: TRBJ1-4
D: TRBD1
V: TRBV28
DNA: TGTGCCAGCAGTTTTGGGACAGGGCTTCCTTCCCATGCTAATGAAAAACTGTTTTTT
CDR3: CASSFGTGLPSHANEKLFF

size: once
J: TRBJ2-5
D: TRBD2
V: TRBV5-1
DNA: TGCGCCAGCAGCTTCTCCGGGAGGGAAGAGACCCAGTACTTC
CDR3: CASSFSGREETQYF

size: -
J: TRBJ1-4
D: -
V: TRBV27
DNA: TGTGCCAGCAGATCCTTCGAGGCTGCAACTAATGAAAAACTGTTTTTT
CDR3: CASRSFEAATNEKLFF

size: -
J: TRBJ1-2
D: TRBD1
V: TRBV28
DNA: TGTGCCAGCAGCCTAGACAGGGCAGTCGGTGGCTACACCTTC
CDR3: CASSLDRAVGGYTF

size: -
J: TRBJ1-4
D: -
V: TRBV5-1
DNA: TGCGCCAGCAGCCCCCCCCGCGGAAAACTGTTTTTT
CDR3: CASSPPRGKLFF

size: -
J: TRBJ2-5
D: TRBD1
V: TRBV5-5
DNA: TGTGCCAGCAGCCCTATGCCGACAGGGGGAGAAGAGACCCAGTACTTC
CDR3: CASSPMPTGGEETQYF

size: -
J: TRBJ2-2
D: -
V: TRBV5-1
DNA: TGCGCCAGCAGCCCGGAGGGGTACACCGGGGAGCTGTTTTTT
CDR3: CASSPEGYTGELFF

size: -
J: TRBJ2-1
D: TRBD2
V: TRBV9
DNA: TGTGCCAGCAGCGTAGGTGCGGGAGGGCCCAATGAGCAGTTCTTC
CDR3: CASSVGAGGPNEQFF

size: -
J: TRBJ2-7
D: -
V: TRBV20-1
DNA: TGCAGTGCTCGCGACAGTTACGAGCAGTACTTC
CDR3: CSARDSYEQYF

size: -
J: TRBJ2-7
D: TRBD2
V: TRBV6-4
DNA: TGTGCCAGCAGGACTAGCGGGATTTGTTCCTACGAGCAGTACTTC
CDR3: CASRTSGICSYEQYF

size: few
J: TRBJ2-5
D: -
V: TRBV2
DNA: TGTGCCAGCAGCGACAGTCAAGAGACCCAGTACTTC
CDR3: CASSDSQETQYF

size: once
J: TRBJ2-1
D: TRBD1
V: TRBV18
DNA: TGTGCCAGCTCGCGTCCCGGGACAGGAAACAATGAGCAGTTCTTC
CDR3: CASSRPGTGNNEQFF

size: once
J: TRBJ2-1
D: -
V: TRBV7-2
DNA: TGTGCCAGCAGCTTACCCGGGAGTTTCAGGAATGAGCAGTTCTTC
CDR3: CASSLPGSFRNEQFF

size: -
J: TRBJ2-2
D: TRBD2
V: TRBV19
DNA: TGTGCCAGTACCCCGCTTCCGGGAGGAGACACCGGGGAGCTGTTTTTT
CDR3: CASTPLPGGDTGELFF

size: -
J: TRBJ2-2
D: -
V: TRBV6-4
DNA: TGTGCCAGCAGTGACTCCGGGACAAGGGTTCGGGGAGAGCTGTTTTTT
CDR3: CASSDSGTRVRGELFF

size: -
J: TRBJ2-7
D: -
V: TRBV12-3/TRBV12-4
DNA: TGTGCCAGCAGATTCCGAGTCTACGAGCAGTACTTC
CDR3: CASRFRVYEQYF

size: -
J: TRBJ2-3
D: TRBD1
V: TRBV5-4
DNA: TGTGCCAGCAGCTTGAGACAGGGAAGCACAGATACGCAGTATTTT
CDR3: CASSLRQGSTDTQYF

size: -
J: TRBJ1-1
D: -
V: TRBV5-1
DNA: TGCGCCAGCAGCATACAGGGATGGACTGAAGCTTTCTTT
CDR3: CASSIQGWTEAFF

size: -
J: TRBJ2-1
D: TRBD1
V: TRBV2
DNA: TGTGCCAGCAGCCAAAGAGACAGGGGCTTCAGAGGGTGGAATGAGCAGTTCTTC
CDR3: CASSQRDRGFRGWNEQFF

size: -
J: TRBJ2-1
D: -
V: TRBV7-9
DNA: TGTGCCAGCAGCTTAAACGCCGGCTCCTACAATGAGCAGTTCTTC
CDR3: CASSLNAGSYNEQFF

size: once
J: TRBJ2-1
D: TRBD2
V: TRBV4-1
DNA: TGCGCCAGCAGCCCGGGACTAGCTAATGAGCAGTTCTTC
CDR3: CASSPGLANEQFF

size: few
J: TRBJ1-2
D: -
V: TRBV14
DNA: TGTGCCAGCAGCCAGGATGTTATCGAGGATTTTGAGGGTGGCTACACCTTC
CDR3: CASSQDVIEDFEGGYTF

size: -
J: TRBJ2-7
D: TRBD2
V: TRBV27
DNA: TGTGCCAGCACGAAGGAAAGGACTAGCGGGACCTACGAGCAGTACTTC
CDR3: CASTKERTSGTYEQYF

size: few
J: TRBJ1-4
D: -
V: TRBV28
DNA: TGTGCCAGCGGATATCGGGGGCGGGGGACTAATGAAAAACTGTTTTTT
CDR3: CASGYRGRGTNEKLFF

size: -
J: TRBJ2-7
D: -
V: TRBV14
DNA: TGTGCCAGCAGCCACCGGGACTTGGTCTACGAGCAGTACTTC
CDR3: CASSHRDLVYEQYF

size: -
J: TRBJ1-2
D: -
V: TRBV2
DNA: TGTGCCACAGCAGGAAAGAACATCGATGGCTACACCTTC
CDR3: CATAGKNIDGYTF

size: -
J: TRBJ2-1
D: TRBD2
V: TRBV5-1
DNA: TGCGCCAGCAGCCTGGACGGGAGGGCCGGGTTGAATGAGCAGTTCTTC
CDR3: CASSLDGRAGLNEQFF